This TCR beta chain was sequenced for a study of OX40 agonist ivuxolimab in advanced cancers. Study overall: An agonistic anti-OX40 (CD134) antibody, ivuxolimab, was used to treat the patients.

The method was immunoSEQ multiplex PCR; TCRdb's version includes in-frame clones alone and lacks a portion of them. The profile shows more than 55,000 clones, roughly 90% of them singletons. CDR1 is SGHTA and CDR2 is FQGNSA in the germline V gene. The CDR3 is 13 residues long. V gave up 5 bases and J gave up 0 bases, with 8 bases separating them. Sampled blood was obtained at baseline, cycle 4 day 1, and cycle 7 day 1. Of note for this clone: The antigen remains undetermined.

Overall study results and limits: CD8+ T cells showed, on average, more clonal expansion than CD4+ cells.

The sample in question was CD4+ or CD8+ T cells sorted from blood, obtained in a trial of the OX40 agonist ivuxolimab. This clonotype was sampled from an adult with an advanced solid tumor such as melanoma, head and neck, liver or kidney cancer. The rearrangement uses TRBV7-2 and TRBJ2-7; the D is unclear. The CDR3 region is CASSPRGSYEQYF. CDR3 in DNA: TGTGCCAGCAGCCCCCGTGGCTCCTACGAGCAGTACTTC.